This T cell receptor beta chain appears in the sequencing data of a study of cytomegalovirus exposure and HLA in healthy donors. Findings of the study overall: Highly shared variants forming one cluster were likely a sequencing artifact. The study put roughly 160 TCR beta chains on its list as cytomegalovirus-associated.

Per germline, CDR1 MNHNS and CDR2 SASEGT. V shed 8 bases, J shed 4 bases, and the junction held 6 bases outside the gene matches. The CDR3 loop spans 14 amino acids. PCR used 60 Vbeta primers and 13 Jbeta primers. Sequenced by immunoSEQ multiplex PCR; TCRdb stores in-frame clones only, minus some. The sample holds about 77,000 clones; around 78% are singletons and the top ten take approximately 4.6%. About this clone: Its antigen is still unknown.

The receptor was derived from a man between 35 and 55 years old in good health and CMV-seronegative. What was sequenced was PBMCs. This sequence joins TRBV6-1 and TRBJ2-3, with 10 bases that match TRBD1. The CDR3 spells CASGGTGESDTQYF. DNA of the CDR3: TGTGCCAGCGGAGGGACAGGGGAATCAGATACGCAGTATTTT.